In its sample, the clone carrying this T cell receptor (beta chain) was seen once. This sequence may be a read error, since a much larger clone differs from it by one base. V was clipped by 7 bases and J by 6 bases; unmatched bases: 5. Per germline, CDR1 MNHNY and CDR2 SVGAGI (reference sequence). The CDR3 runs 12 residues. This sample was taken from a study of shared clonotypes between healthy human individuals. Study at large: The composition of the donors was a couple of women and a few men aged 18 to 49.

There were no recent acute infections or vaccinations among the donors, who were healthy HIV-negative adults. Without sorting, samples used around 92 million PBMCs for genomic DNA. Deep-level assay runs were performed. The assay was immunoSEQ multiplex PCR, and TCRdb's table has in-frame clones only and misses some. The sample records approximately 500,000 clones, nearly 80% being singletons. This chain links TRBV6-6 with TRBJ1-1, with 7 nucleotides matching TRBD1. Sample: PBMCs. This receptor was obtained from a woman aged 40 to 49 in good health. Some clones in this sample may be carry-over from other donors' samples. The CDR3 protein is CASKGDRSEAFF. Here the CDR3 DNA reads TGTGCCAGCAAGGGGGACAGATCTGAAGCTTTCTTT.